Sequencing of this T cell receptor (beta chain) was carried out in a study of shared clonotypes between healthy human individuals (dated by TCRdb to the early 2020s). Study-wide context: The cohort included three men and a couple of women between 18 and 49 years of age. Libraries were prepared and TCR repertoires were sequenced by different laboratories using diverse techniques, in order to increase sequencing depth and limit assay-specific biases. Between about 0.9 and 9 billion PBMCs per donor were obtained by leukapheresis. For each donor, CD4 naive and CD4 memory were each run on three plates, CD8 naive on two plates, and CD8 memory on one plate. Blood TCR repertoires of a handful of healthy adults were deeply sequenced to estimate repertoire size and the extent of clonotype sharing between individuals. The paper's findings and limits, for the study overall: Larger estimated clonotype richness was generally found for naive subsets than for memory subsets. Sampling was restricted to blood, and TCR repertoires in tissue are likely to differ from TCR repertoires in blood. Across four donors, around 5.4% of naive CD4, 3% to 4% of naive CD8, 2% to 2.5% of memory CD4, and 0.4% of memory CD8 clonotypes were shared. The genetic and exposure-history diversity represented was limited by the small number of donors. Compared with non-shared clonotypes, the clonotypes found in all four sorted-subset donors had higher generation probabilities. Based on pairwise subsampling, the degree of clonotype sharing among donors was expected to be affected by sequencing depth. Incomplete sequencing was indicated by rarefaction of sorted-subset datasets, despite the large sequencing depth.

Points on this clone: Its cognate antigen has yet to be identified. The junction departs from germline at one end; a sequencing error may be responsible.

The germline V gene (reference sequence) sets CDR1 to SSHAT and CDR2 to FNYEAQ. The CDR3 numbers 15 residues from cysteine through phenylalanine. The kept DNA is CDR3 alone, 45 bases in frame from the first base. Healthy HIV-negative adults with no recently reported acute infections or vaccinations were included as donors. All donors were Caucasian adults living in Nashville, Tennessee, USA. CD8 memory samples combined magnetically selected CD45RO+ cells with CCR7-negative CD45RA+ effector memory (TemRA) cells. After blood collection by leukapheresis, PBMCs were isolated using Ficoll-Histopaque density gradient centrifugation and then cryopreserved in the vapor phase of liquid nitrogen. Analytical flow cytometry was used to check the purity and quantity of every magnetically sorted T cell population. From each sorted fraction, genomic DNA was isolated and quantified by UV absorbance on a Nanodrop 2000c.

TCR CDR3 regions were amplified from genomic DNA by multiplex PCR using the deep immunoSEQ assay. Extracted genomic DNA from each cell subset was spread evenly across all wells of several immunoSEQ 96-well plates, with each plate serving as a replicate. For sorted subsets, each replicate PCR was loaded with 200 ng genomic DNA, equivalent to some 27,000 T cell genomes. Purified libraries were measured with a Qubit 3.0 fluorometer, size-checked on a Bioanalyzer 2100, and measured again with the KAPA Library Quantification kit. Each immunoSEQ 96-well plate was sequenced on its own single-read 150-cycle Illumina NextSeq 550 flow cell. Turning to the authors' computational methods: Because the immunoSEQ output held only junctional sequences and lacked quality scores, the filtering could not match the filtering applied to full-length reads. To assign V/J genes and CDR3, sequences were annotated using PyIR, a Python wrapper for IgBLAST v1.9, with IMGT germline references. Reads were removed for weak V/J assignments (E-value above 1e-6), missing CDR3, stop codons, out-of-frame junctions, or ambiguous translated residues. V3J clonotypes were defined as sequences sharing an identical inferred V gene, J gene, and CDR3 amino acid sequence. The percentage overlap between two repertoires was calculated by dividing the number of shared unique clonotypes by the size of the smaller repertoire. Repertoire richness was assessed with RTK rarefaction, the Chao1 estimator, and Recon v2.1 estimates of unobserved clonotypes. OLGA was used to compute generation probabilities for all TCRbeta clonotypes that the gDNA method yielded from a few donors. TCRdb stores this immuneACCESS table with in-frame sequences only. Part of the clones is absent; in the studies checked, under half of the shortfall reflects unresolved V genes, and no reason is known for the rest. For V, J and clone size, that table is used; D and trimming come from the DNA. This sample comprises about 380,000 clones, just over 95% of them detected only once. Around 0.29% of the sample is taken by the ten largest.

The chain couples TRBV7-7 to TRBJ2-1, and 9 bases in between align with TRBD1. This TCR was sampled from a man in his thirties or forties in good health. The sample taken for sequencing was memory CD8+ T cells sorted from blood. Per the publication, the cell subset or site label means: CD45RO+ cells pooled with CCR7-negative TemRA cells. This receptor has the CDR3 CASSSSRDRVNEQFF. The nucleotide sequence is given as TGTGCTAGCAGCTCGTCCCGGGACAGGGTCAATGAGCAGTTCTTC.